The sequence of this TCR beta chain was determined in a study of tumor-infiltrating lymphocytes in primary liver carcinoma. Germline CDR1 is MNHEY and CDR2 is SVGAGI. The V and J ends lost 0 bases and 6 bases, in that order; junction bases with no gene match: 7. The CDR3 length is 15 residues. The study extracted blood RNA from unsorted whole blood and also extracted germline DNA. Study findings and constraints: Lower overlap was observed for tumor-adjacent and tumor-blood pairs relative to tumor region pairs.

A note on this clonotype: Its antigen is undetermined. A much more abundant neighbour one base away suggests this may be a read error. A read error is likely, as this CDR3 ends without the conserved phenylalanine or tryptophan.

TCR beta cDNA came from about 0.45 ug total RNA, primed with a constant-region primer. ARM-PCR, slightly modified, supplied the TCR beta libraries through three nested multiplex PCR rounds. The study ran its first two PCR rounds for roughly 10 cycles each, using TRBV1-TRBV30 forward primers and a C-beta reverse primer. MiXCR was run by TCRdb on the multiplex PCR reads, yielding one entry per CDR3 protein. Of fewer than 350,000 distinct CDR3 sequences listed, about 60% are singletons. The chain couples TRBV6-5 to TRBJ1-1; 7 bases line up with TRBD1. The sequenced sample was peripheral blood. The receptor's source is a man in his forties with primary liver carcinoma and hepatitis B virus infection. The CDR3 sequence: CASSYSNSGGAEAFI. DNA for the CDR3: TGTGCCAGCAGTTACTCGAATTCAGGGGGGGCTGAAGCTTTCATT.